These 5 T cell receptor beta chains originate from one sample sequenced in a study of breast tumors, draining lymph nodes, adjacent tissues. TCRdb re-analysed the multiplex PCR reads in MiXCR, keeping a single row per CDR3 protein. This sample has over 130,000 distinct CDR3 sequences, with around a third found just once. Axillary draining lymph nodes of breast cancer patients supplied the node samples. The sample comprised axillary lymph node tissue. The receptors here all came from a female donor with breast cancer. Some clones in this sample may be carry-over from other donors' samples.

This clonotype occurred many times. This sequence joins TRBV20-1 and TRBJ2-3, with D hard to call. The V gene's germline CDR1 is DFQATT and CDR2 SNEGSKA (reference sequence). The V end was cut by 6 bases, the J end by 4 bases, with 20 bases between. CDR3 length equals 15 residues. The CDR3 sequence is CSATPETTTSDTQYF. CDR3 sequence (DNA): TGCAGTGCCACCCCCGAGACAACCACCTCAGATACGCAGTATTTT.

At least ten counts were recorded for this clonotype. The CDR3 spells CASGFSSLETQYF. The CDR3 bases are TGTGCTAGTGGTTTCTCGTCCTTGGAGACCCAGTACTTC. The chain is built from TRBV12-5 and TRBJ2-5; D uncertain. The V end was cut by 3 bases, the J end by 5 bases, with 10 bases between. The CDR3 is made up of 13 amino acids. The V gene's germline CDR1 is LGHNT and CDR2 FRNRAP.

This clonotype was seen repeatedly, ten times or more. V is TRBV9 and J is TRBJ2-4; 7 bases are shared with TRBD2. Germline CDR1 and CDR2: SGDLS and YYNGEE. The trim removed 6 bases at V and 0 bases at J, leaving 6 bases unmatched. CDR3 size: 15 residues. CDR3 region: CASTRGGEAKNIQYF. In nucleotides, the CDR3 is TGTGCCAGCACCCGTGGGGGGGAAGCCAAAAACATTCAGTACTTC.

This clonotype was counted only a few times. At one end the junction does not follow the germline gene, possibly because of a read error. The chain combines TRBV19 with TRBJ2-5, with D tentatively TRBD1 (6 bases). CDR1 and CDR2 from the germline V gene are LNHDA and SQIVND (reference sequence). The CDR3 spans 17 residues. The CDR3 DNA sequence: TGTGCCAGTAGTAGCCCTGCCGGGACAACGAGCCGCGAGACCCAGTCCTTC. Its protein is CASSSPAGTTSRETQSF.

This clonotype was seen only a few times. This may be a read error, as it is one base from a much larger clone. The chain recombines TRBV5-6 with TRBJ1-2, with 8 bases that match TRBD1. This CDR3 spans 16 amino acids. The V gene end was trimmed by 4 bases and the J gene end by 4 bases; junction bases not matched to a gene: 12. Germline CDR1 is SGHDT and CDR2 is YYEEEE. CDR3 nucleotides: TGTGCCAGCAGCGGCAGGGGGACAGGAGGTGCCTATGGCTACACCTTC. Translating it yields CASSGRGTGGAYGYTF.